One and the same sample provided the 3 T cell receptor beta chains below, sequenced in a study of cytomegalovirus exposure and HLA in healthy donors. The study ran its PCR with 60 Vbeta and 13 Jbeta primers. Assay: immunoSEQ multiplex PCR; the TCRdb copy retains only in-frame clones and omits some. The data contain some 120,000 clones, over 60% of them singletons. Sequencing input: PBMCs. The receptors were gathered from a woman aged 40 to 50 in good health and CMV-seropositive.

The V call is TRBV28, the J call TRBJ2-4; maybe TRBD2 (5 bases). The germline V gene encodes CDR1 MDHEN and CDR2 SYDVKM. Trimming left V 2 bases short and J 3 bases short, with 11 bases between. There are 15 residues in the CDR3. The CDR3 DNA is TGTGCCAGCAGTTTAGTGGGAGTTGGCAAAAACATTCAGTACTTC. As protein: CASSLVGVGKNIQYF.

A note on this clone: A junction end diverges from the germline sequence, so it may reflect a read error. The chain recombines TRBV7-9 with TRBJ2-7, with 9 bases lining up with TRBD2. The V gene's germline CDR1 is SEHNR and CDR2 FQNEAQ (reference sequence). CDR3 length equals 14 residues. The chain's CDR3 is CSSSLGSGSHEQYF. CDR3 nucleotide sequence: TGTTCCAGCAGCCTCGGTAGCGGGAGTCACGAGCAGTACTTC.

As DNA, the CDR3 is TGCGCCAGCAGTCAATCGAGAAACAGGGATGCATCGAATGAGCAGTTCTTC. It yields the protein CASSQSRNRDASNEQFF. The chain combines TRBV23-1 with TRBJ2-1; tentative D call: TRBD1 (6 bases). TRBV23-1 is placed among ORFs of uncertain function. With 0 bases removed from V and 7 bases from J, the gap between germline ends came to 19 bases. The CDR3 has 17 residues.